The present T cell receptor beta chain was sequenced within a study of blood T cell repertoires in COVID-19. Per the authors' pipeline: Amplifying reference gene primers gave estimates of nucleated cell counts. Clones were sequenced by immunoSEQ multiplex PCR, and TCRdb holds only the in-frame ones, with some missing. V and J calls and clone size follow that table, whereas D and trimming were derived from the DNA. In the table there are hundreds of thousands of clones, about 86% of which are singletons. Germline trimming cut 3 bases from V and 2 bases from J; bases unmatched to any gene: 6. The CDR3 contains 15 residues. From germline, CDR1 is SGDLS and CDR2 YYNGEE.

The rearrangement uses TRBV9 and TRBJ2-3; TRBD1 aligns across 7 bases. Sequencing was carried out using PBMCs or T cells enriched from blood (not recorded which). This receptor was obtained from a woman aged 50 to 65 who had recovered from COVID-19. The CDR3: CASSARDSLTDTQYF. The CDR3, as DNA: TGTGCCAGCAGCGCCAGGGACAGCCTCACAGATACGCAGTATTTT. Looking up the rest from reference TRBV9 and TRBJ2-3 gives the full variable domain: DSGVTQTPKHLITATGQRVTLRCSPRSGDLSVYWYQQSLDQGLQFLIQYYNGEERAKGNILERFSAQQFPDLHSELNLSSLELGDSALYFCASSARDSLTDTQYFGPGTRLTVL.